This T cell receptor beta chain is drawn from a study of brain T cells in children with intractable seizures. Time point noted: blood from clinic visit 5 months post-surgery; TSC patient then seizure free. Only cases whose brain tissue showed the highest T cell transcript signatures were sequenced. The ends were cut back, 1 base at V and 5 bases at J, with 16 bases in the middle. This CDR3 is 16 amino acids long. The germline CDR1 and CDR2 sequences are SGHNT and YYREEE (reference sequence). The assay was immunoSEQ multiplex PCR, and TCRdb's table has in-frame clones only and misses some. Among about 340,000 clones listed, about 93% were seen once.

The V and J genes are TRBV5-4 and TRBJ2-1, with D perhaps TRBD2 (6 bases). This material consisted of peripheral blood, taken roughly 5 months after surgery. This clonotype was sampled from a boy under two years old with tuberous sclerosis and intractable seizures. In nucleotides, the CDR3 is TGTGCCAGCAGCTTGTACAGCCTGCGGGATAACAATGAGCAGTTCTTC. As protein: CASSLYSLRDNNEQFF.